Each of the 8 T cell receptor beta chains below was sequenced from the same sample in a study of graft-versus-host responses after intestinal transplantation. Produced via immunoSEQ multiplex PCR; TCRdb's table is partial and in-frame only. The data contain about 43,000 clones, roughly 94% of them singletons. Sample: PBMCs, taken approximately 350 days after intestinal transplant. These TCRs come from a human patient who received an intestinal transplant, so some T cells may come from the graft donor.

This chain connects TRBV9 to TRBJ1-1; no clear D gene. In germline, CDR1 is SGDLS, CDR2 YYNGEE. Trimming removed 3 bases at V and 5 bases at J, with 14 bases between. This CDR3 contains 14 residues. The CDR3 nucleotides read TGTGCCAGCAGCGCTCAAGGGTTACCGACTGAAGCTTTCTTT. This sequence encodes CASSAQGLPTEAFF.

The CDR3 sequence: CASSPQTGGHHNEQFF. The CDR3, as DNA: TGTGCCAGCAGCCCCCAGACAGGGGGTCACCACAATGAGCAGTTCTTC. This chain uses TRBV7-3 with TRBJ2-1; 9 bases agree with TRBD1. The CDR3 totals 16 residues. Germline loops: CDR1 SGHTA, CDR2 FQGTGA. V was pared by 5 bases and J by 5 bases, with 10 bases of the junction left unmatched.

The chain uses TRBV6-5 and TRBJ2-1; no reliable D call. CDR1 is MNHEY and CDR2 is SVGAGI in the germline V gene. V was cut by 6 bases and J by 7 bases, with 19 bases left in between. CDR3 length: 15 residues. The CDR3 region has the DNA TGTGCCAGCAGCCTACGGATCGAGCCGGGTAATGAGCAGTTCTTC. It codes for CASSLRIEPGNEQFF.

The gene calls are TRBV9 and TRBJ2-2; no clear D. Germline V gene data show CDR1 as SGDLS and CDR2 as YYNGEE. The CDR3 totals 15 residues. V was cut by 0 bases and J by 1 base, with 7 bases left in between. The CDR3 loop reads CASSVDKENTGELFF. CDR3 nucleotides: TGTGCCAGCAGCGTAGACAAGGAGAACACCGGGGAGCTGTTTTTT.

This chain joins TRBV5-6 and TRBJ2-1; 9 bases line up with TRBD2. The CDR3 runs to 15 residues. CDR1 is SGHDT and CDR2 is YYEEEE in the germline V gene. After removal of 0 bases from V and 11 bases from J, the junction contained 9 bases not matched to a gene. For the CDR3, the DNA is TGTGCCAGCAGCTTGGGACAGCGGGGGGTGTCTCAGCAGTTCTTC. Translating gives CASSLGQRGVSQQFF.

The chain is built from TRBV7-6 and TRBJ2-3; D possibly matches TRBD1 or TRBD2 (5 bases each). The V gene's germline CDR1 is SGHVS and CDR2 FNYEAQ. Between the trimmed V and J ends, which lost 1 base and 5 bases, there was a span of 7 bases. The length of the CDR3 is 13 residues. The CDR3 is CASSLERGDTQYF. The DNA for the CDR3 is TGTGCCAGCAGCTTAGAGAGGGGAGATACGCAGTATTTT.

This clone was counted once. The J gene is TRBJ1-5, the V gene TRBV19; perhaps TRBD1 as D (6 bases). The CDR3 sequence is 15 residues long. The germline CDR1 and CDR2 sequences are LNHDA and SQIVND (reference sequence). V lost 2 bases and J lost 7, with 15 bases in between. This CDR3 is CASSIIPGHRQPQHF. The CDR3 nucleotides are TGTGCCAGTAGTATAATCCCGGGACACCGGCAGCCCCAGCATTTT.

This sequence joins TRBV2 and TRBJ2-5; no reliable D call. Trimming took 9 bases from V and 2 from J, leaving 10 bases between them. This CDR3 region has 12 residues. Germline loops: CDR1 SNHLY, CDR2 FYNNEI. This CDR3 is CASTLWQETQYF. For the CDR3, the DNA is TGTGCCAGTACGCTGTGGCAAGAGACCCAGTACTTC.